The TCR beta chain under discussion was sequenced for a study of T cells in Graves' hyperthyroidism and ophthalmopathy. The diagnostic basis comprised clinical symptoms, serum thyroxine and TRAb, thyroid ultrasound and orbital computed tomography. Findings of the study overall: Among thyroid clonotypes expanded above 0.001, most also appeared in blood.

This clonotype has a count of ten or more. Its antigen is unidentified. The investigators amplified TCR beta CDR3 regions from RNA transcripts. RT-PCR in the first round (using the HTBI primer set) targeted the TCR CDR3. TCRdb redid the calling of the multiplex PCR reads with MiXCR, one entry per CDR3 protein. The sample has some 400,000 distinct CDR3 sequences; approximately 13% are singletons. The CDR3 is made up of 15 amino acids. V shed 5 bases and J shed 4 bases, with 14 bases lying between them. Germline V lookup: CDR1 LGHNT, CDR2 FRNRAP. Sequenced material: blood. The rearrangement joins TRBV12-5 to TRBJ2-2, with a possible D match to TRBD2 (5 bases). The TCR originated in a man aged 25-45 years with Graves' hyperthyroidism that later progressed to Graves' ophthalmopathy. CDR3 in amino acids: CASGLGSVGTGELFF. For the CDR3, the DNA is TGTGCTAGTGGTCTAGGTAGCGTGGGCACCGGGGAGCTGTTTTTT.